This TCR beta chain was documented in a study of CD8 T cells in Susac syndrome. The CDR3 extends over 12 amino acids. Looked up from germline, CDR1 is DFQATT and CDR2 is SNEGSKA (reference sequence). To note about this clonotype: Its ends do not fully match the called genes, so a read error is possible.

About 0.45 to 1 ug RNA was reverse transcribed with random hexamers. TCRdb re-analysed the immunoSEQ multiplex PCR reads in MiXCR, keeping a single row per CDR3 protein. The table shows around 140,000 distinct CDR3 sequences, with 94% occurring only once. The sample comprised CD4+ T cells from PBMCs. This sequence was found in a human donor in good health. The chain recombines TRBV20-1 with TRBJ2-5; 11 nucleotides match TRBD2. The CDR3 nucleotides are TGCAGTACTAGCGGGAGCTATGAGACCCAGTACTTC. This encodes CSTSGSYETQYF.